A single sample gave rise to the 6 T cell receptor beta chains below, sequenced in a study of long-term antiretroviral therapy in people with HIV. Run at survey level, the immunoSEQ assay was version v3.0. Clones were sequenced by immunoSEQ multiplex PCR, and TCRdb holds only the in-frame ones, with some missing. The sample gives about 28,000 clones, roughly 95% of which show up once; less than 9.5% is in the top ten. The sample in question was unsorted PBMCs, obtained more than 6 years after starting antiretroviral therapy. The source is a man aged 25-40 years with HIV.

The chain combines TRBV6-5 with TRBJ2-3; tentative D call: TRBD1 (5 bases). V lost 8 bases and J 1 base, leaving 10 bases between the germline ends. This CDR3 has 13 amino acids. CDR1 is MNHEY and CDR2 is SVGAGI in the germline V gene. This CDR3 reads CASSEGGTDTQYF. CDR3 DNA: TGTGCCAGCTCCGAAGGGGGCACAGATACGCAGTATTTT.

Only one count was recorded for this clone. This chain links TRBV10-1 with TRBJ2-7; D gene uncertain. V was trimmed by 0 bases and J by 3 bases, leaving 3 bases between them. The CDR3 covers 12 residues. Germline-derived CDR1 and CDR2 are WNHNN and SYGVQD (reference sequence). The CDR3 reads CASSESSYEQYF. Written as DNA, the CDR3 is TGCGCCAGCAGTGAGTCGAGCTACGAGCAGTACTTC.

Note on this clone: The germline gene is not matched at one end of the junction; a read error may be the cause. The DNA of the CDR3 is TGTGCTAGCAGCTTGACCGGGACTAGCGGGGAGGTCCAGTACTTC. Protein sequence: CASSLTGTSGEVQYF. The chain employs TRBV7-7 and TRBJ2-5; 13 bases align to TRBD2. The CDR3 totals 15 residues. The germline V gene has CDR1 SSHAT and CDR2 FNYEAQ (reference sequence).

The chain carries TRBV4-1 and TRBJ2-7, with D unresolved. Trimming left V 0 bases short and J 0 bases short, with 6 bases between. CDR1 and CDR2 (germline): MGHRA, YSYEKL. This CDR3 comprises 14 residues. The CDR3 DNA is TGCGCCAGCAGCCAAGAGGCGTACTCCTACGAGCAGTACTTC. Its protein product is CASSQEAYSYEQYF.

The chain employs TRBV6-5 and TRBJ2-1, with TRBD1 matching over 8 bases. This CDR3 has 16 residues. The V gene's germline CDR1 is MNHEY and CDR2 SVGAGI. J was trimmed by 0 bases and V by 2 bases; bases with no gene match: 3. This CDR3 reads CASSYQGQGSYNEQFF. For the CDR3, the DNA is TGTGCCAGCAGTTACCAAGGACAGGGCTCCTACAATGAGCAGTTCTTC.

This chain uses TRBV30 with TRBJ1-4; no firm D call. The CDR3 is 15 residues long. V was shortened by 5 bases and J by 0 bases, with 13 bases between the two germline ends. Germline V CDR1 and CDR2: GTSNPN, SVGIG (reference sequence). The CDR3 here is CAWSTWGATNEKLFF. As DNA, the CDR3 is TGTGCCTGGTCGACTTGGGGTGCAACTAATGAAAAACTGTTTTTT.